This T cell receptor beta chain was recorded in a study of OX40 agonist ivuxolimab in advanced cancers. Broader study findings: With doses of 0.1-3.0 mg/kg, partial responders showed among the lowest clonal expansion. By week 6 at 0.1 to 3.0 mg/kg, blood CD4+ and CD8+ T cells had expanded clonally.

Clones were read by immunoSEQ multiplex PCR, and TCRdb kept only the in-frame ones, dropping some. The data show fewer than 95,000 clones, with around 80% seen just once and 6.6% held by the top ten. A note on this clone: What it binds is unknown.

Sample: CD4+ or CD8+ T cells sorted from blood, taken in a trial of the OX40 agonist ivuxolimab. This clonotype was obtained from an adult with an advanced solid tumor such as melanoma, head and neck, liver or kidney cancer.

CDR3: CASSLMYTEAFF. The CDR3 bases are TGTGCCAGCAGCTTAATGTACACTGAAGCTTTCTTT. This chain links TRBV7-2 with TRBJ1-1; unclear D gene. Trimming stripped 2 bases from V and 3 bases from J, with 4 bases between. The CDR3 consists of 12 residues. From germline, CDR1 is SGHTA and CDR2 FQGNSA.